These 16 T cell receptor beta chains came from one sample sequenced in a study of cytomegalovirus exposure and HLA in healthy donors. The PCR ran on 60 Vbeta and 13 Jbeta primers. Using immunoSEQ multiplex PCR, the repertoire was profiled, and TCRdb retains in-frame clones only, with some absent. The sample has some 130,000 clones; more than 60% are singletons. The sequenced sample consisted of PBMCs. These receptors were collected from a woman between 35 and 50 years old in good health and CMV-seronegative.

The rearrangement joins TRBV19 to TRBJ1-6; 7 nucleotides line up with TRBD1. The CDR3 covers 14 residues. The trim removed 6 bases at V and 9 bases at J, leaving 8 bases unmatched. Germline V gene data show CDR1 as LNHDA and CDR2 as SQIVND (reference sequence). DNA for the CDR3: TGTGCCAGTAGCCCGAGGGGGCCCGGTTCACCCCTCCACTTT. Amino acid sequence: CASSPRGPGSPLHF.

This chain links TRBV6-1 with TRBJ2-3; D perhaps matches TRBD1 (6 bases). V dropped 3 bases and J dropped 8 bases, with 15 bases sitting between them. This CDR3 is 14 amino acids long. Germline CDR1 reads MNHNS; CDR2 reads SASEGT. The CDR3 loop reads CASSEGQWGFTQYF. CDR3 DNA: TGTGCCAGCAGTGAGGGACAATGGGGATTTACGCAGTATTTT.

The chain carries TRBV20-1 and TRBJ1-1; D is unresolved. V was shortened by 0 bases and J by 5 bases, with 4 bases between the two germline ends. Germline V CDR1 and CDR2: DFQATT, SNEGSKA (reference sequence). The length of the CDR3 is 11 residues. Here the CDR3 reads CSARDLTEAFF. CDR3 DNA: TGCAGTGCTAGAGATCTAACTGAAGCTTTCTTT.

V and J are TRBV7-9 and TRBJ1-6; perhaps TRBD1 as D (6 bases). Trimming stripped 6 bases from V and 4 bases from J, with 13 bases between. Germline CDR1 reads SEHNR; CDR2 reads FQNEAQ (reference sequence). The CDR3 is made up of 15 amino acids. CDR3 DNA sequence: TGTGCCAGCAGGGATGACAGGAGTTATAATTCACCCCTCCACTTT. It encodes CASRDDRSYNSPLHF.

With respect to this clone: The junction departs from germline at one end; a sequencing error may be responsible. The CDR3 sequence: CSSSARTSGVNYNEQFF. DNA of the CDR3: TGTTCCAGCAGCGCTCGGACTAGCGGGGTAAACTACAATGAGCAGTTCTTC. This chain links TRBV7-9 with TRBJ2-1; 12 bases are shared with TRBD2. Germline CDR1 SEHNR, CDR2 FQNEAQ (reference sequence). The CDR3 extends over 17 amino acids.

Here the CDR3 DNA reads TGTGCCAGCAGCGTAGCGGCAGGCCCTTCCTACGAGCAGTACTTC. It is translated as CASSVAAGPSYEQYF. V and J are TRBV9 and TRBJ2-7; no clear D. Trimming took 0 bases from V and 1 from J, leaving 11 bases between them. Germline-derived CDR1 and CDR2 are SGDLS and YYNGEE. The length of the CDR3 is 15 residues.

This chain links TRBV7-3 with TRBJ2-1; 7 bases line up with TRBD2. The V and J ends lost 5 bases and 3 bases, in that order; junction bases with no gene match: 7. Germline CDR1 and CDR2: SGHTA and FQGTGA. CDR3 length: 15 amino acids. The CDR3 here is CASSPTGTNYNEQFF. The CDR3 DNA sequence: TGTGCCAGCAGCCCTACCGGGACTAACTACAATGAGCAGTTCTTC.

There are a few counts of this clone. Mismatch with germline at one junction end may stem from a read error. V usage is TRBV6-4 and J usage is TRBJ2-6, with D tentatively TRBD1 (5 bases). The CDR3 covers 15 residues. Germline V gene sequence: CDR1 MRHNA, CDR2 SNTAGT. CDR3 in amino acids: CASSDRASGANGLTF. As DNA, the CDR3 is TGTGCCAGCAGTGACAGGGCCTCTGGGGCCAACGGCCTGACTTTC.

The chain couples TRBV27 to TRBJ2-7, with 9 bases matching TRBD1. Germline V lookup: CDR1 MNHEY, CDR2 SMNVEV (reference sequence). V shed 3 bases, J shed 5 bases, and the junction held 11 bases outside the gene matches. CDR3 length: 16 amino acids. As DNA, the CDR3 is TGTGCCAGCAGTTTCAATTTACAGGGGGCGCGGGACGAGCAGTACTTC. Translated: CASSFNLQGARDEQYF.

V is TRBV10-2 and J is TRBJ2-5; D call uncertain. With the DNA end fitting TRBJ2-7 better, the J assignment may be wrong. CDR1 and CDR2 (germline): WSHSY, SAAADI. There are 11 residues in the CDR3. DNA for the CDR3: TGCGCCAGCAGTGCCGACTACGAGCAGTACTTC. Protein sequence: CASSADYEQYF.

This rearrangement joins TRBV7-8 to TRBJ1-5; TRBD1 agrees at 7 bases. CDR3 length: 15 residues. V shed 5 bases, J shed 7 bases, and the junction held 11 bases outside the gene matches. Germline V gene sequence: CDR1 SGHVS, CDR2 FQNEAQ. The CDR3 region is CASSVRQGPTQPQHF. The CDR3 DNA sequence: TGTGCCAGCAGCGTCCGACAGGGACCGACACAGCCCCAGCATTTT.

The chain is built from TRBV9 and TRBJ1-2; 10 bases line up with TRBD1. V lost 0 bases, J lost 6 bases, and 2 bases stayed unmatched. The germline gives CDR1 SGDLS, CDR2 YYNGEE. The CDR3 runs to 14 residues. CDR3 protein: CASSVVGTGDGYTF. CDR3 nucleotides: TGTGCCAGCAGCGTAGTGGGGACAGGGGATGGCTACACCTTC.

V gene TRBV5-6 combines with J gene TRBJ1-2; D is possibly TRBD1 (5 bases). Germline V gene data show CDR1 as SGHDT and CDR2 as YYEEEE. This CDR3 is built from 16 residues. Trimming removed 0 bases from V and 10 bases from J, with 22 bases in between. CDR3 protein: CASSLGQKVLTMDYTF. The CDR3 DNA follows: TGTGCCAGCAGCTTGGGACAGAAGGTACTAACTATGGACTACACCTTC.

This clone was seen more than once but under ten times. The chain combines TRBV6-1 with TRBJ2-7; possible D gene TRBD2, 5 bases. This CDR3 comprises 13 residues. CDR1 is MNHNS and CDR2 is SASEGT in the germline V gene. The ends were cut back, 5 bases at V and 3 bases at J, with 11 bases in the middle. This chain's CDR3 is CASSPARGYEQYF. For the CDR3, the DNA is TGTGCCAGCAGTCCTGCCCGGGGCTACGAGCAGTACTTC.

This clone showed up many times. This chain connects TRBV6-5 to TRBJ1-1; D gene unclear. The CDR3 runs 15 residues. CDR1 and CDR2 from the germline V gene are MNHEY and SVGAGI. V lost 0 bases to trimming and J lost 0 bases, with 8 bases between them. CDR3 in amino acids: CASSYSQVLNTEAFF. In DNA, the CDR3 is TGTGCCAGCAGTTACTCCCAGGTTCTGAACACTGAAGCTTTCTTT.

V is TRBV7-2 and J is TRBJ1-5; the match to TRBD1 covers 9 bases. Germline trimming cut 3 bases from V and 4 bases from J; bases unmatched to any gene: 4. The CDR3 has 15 residues. CDR1 SGHTA and CDR2 FQGNSA come from the germline V gene. The CDR3 reads CASSLGQGRNQPQHF. CDR3 coding DNA: TGTGCCAGCAGCTTGGGACAGGGCAGAAATCAGCCCCAGCATTTT.